This passage covers 3 T cell receptor beta chains from one sample sequenced in a study of T cells in Graves' hyperthyroidism and ophthalmopathy. Amplification of TCR beta CDR3 regions was performed using RNA transcripts as template. Researchers ran a first-round RT-PCR on the TCR CDR3 using the HTBI primer set. Via MiXCR, TCRdb re-called the multiplex PCR reads, giving one row per CDR3 protein. This sample yields hundreds of thousands of distinct CDR3 sequences, of which 18% are seen a single time; around 15% belongs to the top ten. Sample: blood. The receptors derive from a woman between 45 and 60 years old with Graves' hyperthyroidism that later progressed to Graves' ophthalmopathy.

V is TRBV4-2 and J is TRBJ1-1; 9 bases map to TRBD1. V lost 1 base, J lost 5 bases, and 17 bases stayed unmatched. The CDR3 extends over 19 amino acids. In germline, CDR1 is LGHNA, CDR2 YNFKEQ. CDR3 residues: CASSQADPGQGGAGTEAFF. The CDR3 nucleotides are TGTGCCAGCAGCCAAGCAGATCCGGGACAGGGAGGCGCGGGGACTGAAGCTTTCTTT.

The chain uses TRBV10-2 and TRBJ2-7; D gene ambiguous. V lost 3 bases to trimming and J lost 3 bases, with 6 bases between them. CDR1 and CDR2 (germline): WSHSY, SAAADI. The CDR3 loop spans 12 amino acids. The CDR3 DNA sequence: TGCGCCAGCAGTGATCTCGGCTACGAGCAGTACTTC. Translation: CASSDLGYEQYF.

This clonotype was observed many times. The rearrangement links TRBV7-9 to TRBJ1-1; D is ambiguous. Germline loops: CDR1 SEHNR, CDR2 FQNEAQ (reference sequence). Between the trimmed V and J ends, which lost 5 bases and 7 bases, there was a span of 20 bases. The CDR3 has 15 residues. CDR3 coding DNA: TGTGCCAGCAGCCAAAATGCCCCCGGACGGGGTGAAGCTTTCTTT. Its translation is CASSQNAPGRGEAFF.